This T cell receptor (beta chain) was found in a study of early T cells in non-severe SARS-CoV-2 infection. The overall study: Chains from this unsorted whole-blood bulk RNA could not be paired.

The CDR3 covers 13 residues. Germline CDR1 MDHEN, CDR2 SYDVKM. Trimming pared 5 bases from V and 4 bases from J, leaving 11 bases between. Overall study results and limits: Comparison of clonotypes with VDJdb favored anti-spike CD8 responses while missing private and CD4 specificities.

This clonotype was recorded at least ten times. Its specificity is not known. Unique molecular identifiers tagged individual cDNA molecules. TCRdb called the 5' RACE reads again in MiXCR, with one record for every CDR3 protein. The data show tens of thousands of distinct CDR3 sequences, 9.5% to 15% seen once. Sequencing used whole blood. This sequence originates from an adult who was a healthcare worker with PCR-confirmed SARS-CoV-2 infection or an uninfected control (not recorded which). The rearrangement joins TRBV28 to TRBJ2-5, with D perhaps TRBD1 (5 bases). CDR3: CASSTQGRETQYF. As DNA, the CDR3 is TGTGCCAGCAGTACTCAGGGTCGAGAGACCCAGTACTTC.